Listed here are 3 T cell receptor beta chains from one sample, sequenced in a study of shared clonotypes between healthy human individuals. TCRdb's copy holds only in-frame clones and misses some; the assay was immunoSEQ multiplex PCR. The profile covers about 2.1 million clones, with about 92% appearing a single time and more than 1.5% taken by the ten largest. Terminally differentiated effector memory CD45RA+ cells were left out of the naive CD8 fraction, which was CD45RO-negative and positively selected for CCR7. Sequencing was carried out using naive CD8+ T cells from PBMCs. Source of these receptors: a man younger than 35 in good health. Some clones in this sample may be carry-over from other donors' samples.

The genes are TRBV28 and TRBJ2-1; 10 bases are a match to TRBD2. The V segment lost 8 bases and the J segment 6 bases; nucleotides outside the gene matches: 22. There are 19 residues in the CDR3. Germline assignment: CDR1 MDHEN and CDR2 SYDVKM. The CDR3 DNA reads TGTGCCAGCTCATTAAGCGGGCTAGCGGGAGACGAGAGCCTCAATGAGCAGTTCTTC. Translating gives CASSLSGLAGDESLNEQFF.

The CDR3 sequence: CASSSDRGRVYTEAFF. CDR3 nucleotide sequence: TGTGCCAGCAGTTCGGACAGGGGGCGCGTCTACACTGAAGCTTTCTTT. V and J are TRBV28 and TRBJ1-1; 11 bases agree with TRBD1. The germline gives CDR1 MDHEN, CDR2 SYDVKM. V was pared by 4 bases and J by 3 bases, with 7 bases of the junction left unmatched. The CDR3 has 16 amino acids.

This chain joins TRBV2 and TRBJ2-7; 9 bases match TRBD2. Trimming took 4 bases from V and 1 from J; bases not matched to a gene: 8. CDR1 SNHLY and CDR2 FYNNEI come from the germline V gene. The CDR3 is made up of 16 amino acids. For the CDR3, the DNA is TGTGCCAGCAGTGGTTGGCTAGCGGGACAGTCCTACGAGCAGTACTTC. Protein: CASSGWLAGQSYEQYF.